This TCR beta chain was documented in a study of blood T cell repertoires in COVID-19. Study context: The United States, Italy and Spain were the sources of the acute and convalescent COVID-19 samples. Sources were T cells, B-cell-depleted T cells, or PBMCs; the material itself was cDNA or gDNA.

Per the authors' pipeline: Reference gene primer amplification in the assay estimated nucleated cell counts. The data were produced by immunoSEQ multiplex PCR, yet TCRdb's version contains in-frame clones alone and is incomplete. V and J calls and clone size are those listed in that table; D and trimming were worked out from the DNA. The data show some 170,000 clones, roughly 84% seen once. J was trimmed by 4 bases and V by 2 bases; bases with no gene match: 4. Germline CDR1 and CDR2: SGDLS and YYNGEE. The CDR3 sequence is 15 residues long. This clonotype was obtained from a woman older than 75 with active or convalescent COVID-19. Specimen: peripheral blood. J is TRBJ1-4 and V is TRBV9; 8 positions match TRBD1. The CDR3 loop reads CASSVYTGGNEKLFF. As DNA, the CDR3 is TGTGCCAGCAGCGTGTATACAGGGGGTAATGAAAAACTGTTTTTT.